The rows below give T cell receptor beta chains drawn from one sample of a study of blood T cell repertoires in COVID-19. The repertoire was sequenced with immunoSEQ multiplex PCR; TCRdb's copy has only in-frame clones and lacks some. The data contain hundreds of thousands of clones, roughly 89% of them singletons. Sequencing was performed on peripheral blood. These receptor sequences come from a man between 60 and 70 years old who had recovered from COVID-19. CDR3s include the opening cysteine and the closing phenylalanine or tryptophan. D genes are given only for firm matches. Clone size is shown for a subset of rows, as once, few, many or a class of expanded clone.

clone_size,d_call,v_call,j_call,cdr3_aa,cdr3_nt
-,TRBD2,TRBV19,TRBJ2-2,CASRLAGGPNTGELFF,TGTGCCAGTCGTCTAGCGGGGGGGCCGAACACCGGGGAGCTGTTTTTT
-,-,TRBV3-1/TRBV3-2,TRBJ2-1,CASSQRGNNEQFF,TGTGCCAGCAGCCAAAGGGGGAACAATGAGCAGTTCTTC
-,-,TRBV6-6,TRBJ2-3,CASRETGTDTQYF,TGTGCCAGCCGGGAGACAGGCACAGATACGCAGTATTTT
-,TRBD1,TRBV6-5,TRBJ2-7,CASLQGAYEQYF,TGTGCCAGCCTACAGGGGGCCTACGAGCAGTACTTC
-,TRBD1,TRBV7-9,TRBJ2-1,CASSPLRTGGNDEQFF,TGTGCCAGCAGCCCCCTACGGACAGGGGGGAATGATGAGCAGTTCTTC
-,-,TRBV19,TRBJ2-7,CASKDRGLSYEQYF,TGTGCCAGTAAGGACAGAGGGCTCTCCTACGAGCAGTACTTC
-,-,TRBV7-3,TRBJ1-1,CASSSTESTEAFF,TGTGCCAGCAGCTCCACAGAATCCACTGAAGCTTTCTTT
-,-,TRBV5-6,TRBJ1-2,CASSLALQQSYGYTF,TGTGCCAGCAGCTTGGCCTTACAGCAAAGTTATGGCTACACCTTC
-,TRBD1,TRBV5-1,TRBJ1-1,CASSWTGRNTEAFF,TGCGCCAGCAGCTGGACAGGGCGGAACACTGAAGCTTTCTTT
-,-,TRBV7-3,TRBJ2-7,CASSLTNSYEQYF,TGTGCCAGCAGCTTAACTAACTCCTACGAGCAGTACTTC
few,TRBD1,TRBV18,TRBJ2-7,CASSPPGTGSYEQYF,TGTGCCAGCTCACCACCCGGGACAGGGTCCTACGAGCAGTACTTC
-,TRBD1,TRBV30,TRBJ1-5,CAWRQGGKGPQHF,TGTGCCTGGAGACAGGGGGGGAAGGGGCCCCAGCATTTT
-,-,TRBV2,TRBJ2-7,CASSDWSSDTYEQYF,TGTGCCAGCAGTGACTGGTCTAGCGATACCTACGAGCAGTACTTC
-,TRBD1,TRBV7-3,TRBJ2-7,CASSLRGQGDEQYF,TGTGCCAGCAGCTTAAGGGGACAGGGAGACGAGCAGTACTTC
-,-,TRBV28,TRBJ1-6,CASRTTGTKNSPLHF,TGTGCCAGCAGGACTACCGGGACAAAGAATTCACCCCTCCACTTT
-,-,TRBV6-1,TRBJ1-5,CASSETVNQPQHF,TGTGCCAGCAGTGAGACAGTCAATCAGCCCCAGCATTTT
-,-,TRBV6-5,TRBJ1-2,CASNSQGYGYTF,TGTGCCAGCAACTCGCAGGGGTATGGCTACACCTTC
once,TRBD1,TRBV19,TRBJ1-2,CASSPHRDRGRDYGYTF,TGTGCCAGTAGTCCCCACCGGGACAGGGGAAGAGACTATGGCTACACCTTC
few,-,TRBV6-6,TRBJ2-7,CASNHPTRSSYEQYF,TGTGCCAGCAACCACCCCACAAGGAGCTCCTACGAGCAGTACTTC
once,TRBD2,TRBV6-6,TRBJ2-3,CASRRGGGDTQYF,TGTGCCAGCAGACGGGGGGGAGGAGATACGCAGTATTTT
-,-,TRBV3-1/TRBV3-2,TRBJ2-6,CASSPLQGLSSGANVLTF,TGTGCCAGCAGCCCGCTACAGGGCCTTAGCTCTGGGGCCAACGTCCTGACTTTC
-,-,TRBV4-2,TRBJ2-2,CASSQDPAGRGLGGELFF,TGTGCCAGCAGCCAGGATCCCGCCGGGAGGGGGCTCGGCGGGGAGCTGTTTTTT
-,TRBD1,TRBV19,TRBJ1-1,CASSMEGAGTEAFF,TGTGCCAGTAGTATGGAGGGGGCAGGCACTGAAGCTTTCTTT
-,-,TRBV3-1/TRBV3-2,TRBJ1-6,CASSRSGASGNSPLHF,TGTGCCAGCAGCCGGTCCGGAGCCTCTGGGAATTCACCCCTCCACTTT
-,-,TRBV5-4,TRBJ1-1,CASGRVNHDTEAFF,TGTGCGAGCGGGAGGGTAAACCATGACACTGAAGCTTTCTTT
-,-,TRBV6-6,TRBJ2-6,CASSDVGGQANVLTF,TGTGCCAGCAGCGACGTGGGGGGGCAGGCCAACGTCCTGACTTTC
-,-,TRBV4-3,TRBJ1-2,CASSQAGFGYTF,TGCGCCAGCAGCCAGGCAGGGTTCGGCTACACCTTC
once,-,TRBV28,TRBJ1-5,CASRFSQGWGQPQHF,TGTGCCAGCAGATTTTCTCAGGGGTGGGGTCAGCCCCAGCATTTT